A single sample is the source of the 20 T cell receptor beta chains below, sequenced in a study of shared clonotypes between healthy human individuals. Repertoires were generated with immunoSEQ multiplex PCR, while TCRdb's copy carries only in-frame clones and drops some. The top ten hold around 13% of the sample, which has approximately 460,000 clones, about 74% seen once. The sequencing sample was made of PBMCs. These receptors were obtained from a woman aged 35 to 49 in good health. Some clones in this sample may be carry-over from other donors' samples.

The chain couples TRBV2 to TRBJ2-7, with 11 bases that match TRBD2. Losses at the gene ends were 4 bases for V and 1 base for J; bases not matched to a gene: 6. Germline V gives CDR1 SNHLY, CDR2 FYNNEI. The CDR3 runs 16 residues. Here the CDR3 DNA reads TGTGCCAGCAGTGCCGGACTAGCGGGCCCGTCCTACGAGCAGTACTTC. Amino acids: CASSAGLAGPSYEQYF.

This sequence joins TRBV9 and TRBJ2-5; D unresolved. The CDR3 is made up of 15 amino acids. The V gene lost 5 bases and the J gene lost 6 bases, with 20 bases spanning the gap. Per the germline V gene, CDR1 is SGDLS and CDR2 is YYNGEE. The CDR3 region has the DNA TGTGCCAGCAGAAACCCTGGAAGAGCTCAGAAGACCCAGTACTTC. Its translation is CASRNPGRAQKTQYF.

V and J are TRBV5-4 and TRBJ1-2; D remains ambiguous. The V and J ends lost 2 bases and 3 bases respectively, with 8 bases between them. Germline CDR1 SGHNT, CDR2 YYREEE (reference sequence). The CDR3 length is 13 residues. The CDR3 loop reads CASSFETYYGYTF. The CDR3 DNA reads TGTGCCAGCAGCTTTGAGACATACTATGGCTACACCTTC. The entire variable domain, with the rest obtained from reference TRBV5-4 and TRBJ1-2, is as follows: ETGVTQSPTHLIKTRGQQVTLRCSSQSGHNTVSWYQQALGQGPQFIFQYYREEENGRGNFPPRFSGLQFPNYSSELNVNALELDDSALYLCASSFETYYGYTFGSGTRLTVV.

This clone was detected once. The chain has TRBV28 and TRBJ2-2; D perhaps matches TRBD2 (5 bases). The V end lost 2 bases, the J end lost 2 bases, and 6 bases lay between the germline ends. Germline CDR1 and CDR2: MDHEN and SYDVKM. The CDR3 totals 14 residues. The CDR3, as DNA: TGTGCCAGCAGTTTACCGGGAAACACCGGGGAGCTGTTTTTT. Encoded protein: CASSLPGNTGELFF.

This clone was observed a few times. V gene TRBV11-3 combines with J gene TRBJ1-1, with no clear D. Trimming left V 3 bases short and J 5 bases short, with 10 bases between. The germline V gene has CDR1 SGHNT and CDR2 YENEEA. The length of the CDR3 is 13 residues. DNA for the CDR3: TGTGCCAGCAGCTTCGCGAGGGAAACTGAAGCTTTCTTT. Translation gives CASSFARETEAFF.

The chain has TRBV5-6 and TRBJ2-3; D unclear. The CDR3 sequence is 13 residues long. Germline values: CDR1 SGHDT, CDR2 YYEEEE. Trimming removed 1 base from V and 4 bases from J, with 7 bases in between. The CDR3 here is CASSLPTSDTQYF. The CDR3 DNA sequence: TGTGCCAGCAGCTTGCCTACATCAGATACGCAGTATTTT.

The chain links TRBV30 to TRBJ1-1; D unclear. CDR1 and CDR2 (germline): GTSNPN, SVGIG (reference sequence). Trimming took 4 bases from V and 5 from J, leaving 8 bases between them. The CDR3 spans 11 residues. The CDR3, as DNA: TGTGCCTGGAATGGGTGGACTGAAGCTTTCTTT. It translates to CAWNGWTEAFF.

The CDR3 nucleotides read TGTGCCAGCAGCTTAGTAGTAGCCTCCAGCACTGAAGCTTTCTTT. As protein: CASSLVVASSTEAFF. The rearrangement uses TRBV7-3 and TRBJ1-1, with D uncertain. This CDR3 region has 15 residues. Germline V lookup: CDR1 SGHTA, CDR2 FQGTGA. Trimming shortened V by 2 bases and J by 4 bases, and 14 bases separated the two germline ends.

This clone was seen repeatedly, ten times or more. The chain is built from TRBV7-8 and TRBJ1-2; TRBD1 aligns across 9 bases. V was pared by 5 bases and J by 5 bases, with 9 bases of the junction left unmatched. The germline gives CDR1 SGHVS, CDR2 FQNEAQ. This CDR3 is built from 15 residues. The CDR3 DNA follows: TGTGCCAGCAGCCCCACAGGGGGCCCGAGTTATGGCTACACCTTC. This gives the protein CASSPTGGPSYGYTF.

The V gene is TRBV7-9, the J gene TRBJ1-1, with D hard to call. The CDR3 has 13 amino acids. V was pared by 1 base and J by 4 bases, with 7 bases between. CDR1 and CDR2 (germline): SEHNR, FQNEAQ (reference sequence). This chain's CDR3 is CASSLEAATEAFF. CDR3 nucleotide sequence: TGTGCCAGCAGCTTAGAAGCAGCCACTGAAGCTTTCTTT.

CDR3 amino acids: CASSMTGQPYNEQFF. The DNA of the CDR3 is TGTGCCAGTAGTATGACGGGACAGCCGTACAATGAGCAGTTCTTC. This chain joins TRBV19 and TRBJ2-1, with 7 bases matching TRBD1. Germline loops: CDR1 LNHDA, CDR2 SQIVND (reference sequence). This CDR3 comprises 15 residues. Trimming at V came to 3 bases and at J to 4 bases, leaving 6 bases not matched to a gene.

The CDR3 region has the DNA TGTGCCAGCAGTCCTGACCCTAGCACAGATACGCAGTATTTT. Its translation: CASSPDPSTDTQYF. The chain carries TRBV28 and TRBJ2-3; D not resolved. V was pared by 5 bases and J by 0 bases, with 9 bases between. CDR1 MDHEN and CDR2 SYDVKM come from the germline V gene. This CDR3 comprises 14 residues.

The chain recombines TRBV18 with TRBJ2-1, with D maybe TRBD2 (6 bases). Trimming removed 3 bases at V and 7 bases at J, with 19 bases between. The CDR3 sequence is 16 residues long. Germline CDR1 is KGHSH and CDR2 is LQKENI. CDR3 in amino acids: CASSPRRDSLSNEQFF. The CDR3 coding sequence is TGTGCCAGCTCACCTCGTCGGGACTCGCTTTCGAATGAGCAGTTCTTC.

The V call is TRBV5-1, the J call TRBJ1-2; unclear D gene. This CDR3 has 14 amino acids. In germline, CDR1 is SGHRS, CDR2 YFSETQ. V lost 0 bases, J lost 1 base, and 7 bases lay in between. In nucleotides, the CDR3 is TGCGCCAGCAGCTTGGGCCCGGATAACTATGGCTACACCTTC. Amino acid sequence: CASSLGPDNYGYTF.

This rearrangement joins TRBV13 to TRBJ1-2; D unclear. Trimming took off 4 bases at V and 4 bases at J, with 10 bases between the two ends. The CDR3 runs to 13 residues. Germline loops: CDR1 PRHDT, CDR2 FYEKMQ (reference sequence). CDR3 coding DNA: TGTGCCAGCAGCTCCAGACATGGCTATGGCTACACCTTC. It encodes CASSSRHGYGYTF.

CDR3 region: CSVEDSGRGRETQYF. The CDR3 DNA reads as TGCAGCGTTGAAGATTCAGGCAGGGGTCGTGAGACCCAGTACTTC. The genes are TRBV29-1 and TRBJ2-5; a weak D match, TRBD1 (6 bases). Trimming stripped 0 bases from V and 5 bases from J, with 16 bases between. The CDR3 length is 15 residues. The germline V gene has CDR1 SQVTM and CDR2 ANQGSEA.

V is TRBV7-6 and J is TRBJ2-3, with D maybe TRBD1 (6 bases). Germline CDR1 SGHVS, CDR2 FNYEAQ. Trimming removed 5 bases from V and 4 bases from J, with 13 bases in between. The CDR3 extends over 14 amino acids. DNA for the CDR3: TGTGCCAGCAGCCCCCGGACAGCCGCAGATACGCAGTATTTT. Amino acid sequence: CASSPRTAADTQYF.

The chain carries TRBV6-6 and TRBJ1-2; 9 bases are shared with TRBD1. Per germline, CDR1 MNHNY and CDR2 SVGAGI (reference sequence). The CDR3 loop spans 15 amino acids. J lost 4 bases, V lost 5 bases, and 8 bases had no gene match. This chain's CDR3 is CASSTTPGQGYGYTF. CDR3 coding DNA: TGTGCCAGCAGTACTACGCCGGGACAGGGCTATGGCTACACCTTC.

In its sample, this clone was seen a few times. A read error is possible here, since a much larger clone lies one base away. This rearrangement joins TRBV11-3 to TRBJ2-1; D not certain. CDR3 length equals 13 residues. Germline CDR1 is SGHNT and CDR2 is YENEEA. The CDR3 loop is CASSSRGLVGQLF. DNA of the CDR3: TGTGCCAGCAGCTCCCGTGGGCTTGTCGGGCAGCTCTTC.

The chain has TRBV6-1 and TRBJ2-7; 8 bases are a match to TRBD1. Germline CDR1 MNHNS, CDR2 SASEGT. The V gene end was trimmed by 1 base and the J gene end by 4 bases; junction bases not matched to a gene: 6. This CDR3 spans 15 amino acids. The CDR3 loop reads CASSEEETGVYEQYF. The CDR3 DNA follows: TGTGCCAGCAGTGAAGAGGAGACAGGGGTATACGAGCAGTACTTC.